These 2 T cell receptor beta chains were sequenced from one sample in a study of OX40 agonist ivuxolimab in advanced cancers. Repertoires were generated with immunoSEQ multiplex PCR, while TCRdb's copy carries only in-frame clones and drops some. The table has fewer than 80,000 clones, around four fifths seen once. Material: CD4+ or CD8+ T cells sorted from blood, obtained in a trial of the OX40 agonist ivuxolimab. The origin of the receptors is an adult with an advanced solid tumor such as melanoma, head and neck, liver or kidney cancer.

This clone was seen a single time. The genes are TRBV27 and TRBJ2-4; no reliable D call. Trimming cost V 10 bases and J 0 bases, with 13 bases left between them. Germline-derived CDR1 and CDR2 are MNHEY and SMNVEV (reference sequence). CDR3 length: 14 residues. CDR3 coding DNA: TGTGCCACCTCGCGTGGGGAAGCCAAAAACATTCAGTACTTC. The encoded protein is CATSRGEAKNIQYF.

The chain employs TRBV5-4 and TRBJ2-5; the D is unclear. The CDR3 is 14 residues long. V dropped 2 bases and J dropped 2 bases, with 10 bases sitting between them. Per germline, CDR1 SGHNT and CDR2 YYREEE (reference sequence). For the CDR3, the DNA is TGTGCCAGCAGCTTTGGGCACCTTCAAGAGACCCAGTACTTC. Its translation: CASSFGHLQETQYF.